One sample yielded the 20 T cell receptor beta chains listed below, sequenced in a study of cytomegalovirus exposure and HLA in healthy donors (dated by TCRdb to about 2017). Library method: the immunoSEQ multiplex PCR assay. For the multiplex PCR, a mixture combining 60 forward primers for TCR Vbeta segments and 13 reverse primers for TCR Jbeta segments was used. This immuneACCESS table, as held by TCRdb, lists in-frame sequences with V and J called but not all clones. Of the missing ones, under half trace to an unresolved V gene in checked studies; the others have no known cause. The table for this sample lists about 110,000 clones; 70% to 85% of them were counted only once. Roughly 3.7% of the sample comes from the top ten. Source material: PBMCs. The receptors stem from a man in his sixties in good health and CMV-seronegative.

The gene calls are TRBV19 and TRBJ1-1, with 9 bases fitting TRBD1. J was trimmed by 4 bases and V by 4 bases; bases with no gene match: 7. The CDR3 covers 15 residues. Looked up from germline, CDR1 is LNHDA and CDR2 is SQIVND (reference sequence). Here the CDR3 reads CASSTLGQGFTEAFF. CDR3 bases: TGTGCCAGTAGTACCCTGGGACAGGGCTTCACTGAAGCTTTCTTT.

CDR3 sequence reads: CAWSVLAGGPRGQFF. CDR3 sequence (DNA): TGTGCCTGGAGTGTACTGGCGGGGGGTCCTAGGGGGCAGTTCTTC. V and J are TRBV30 and TRBJ2-1; 8 bases fit TRBD2. The junction had 13 bases not matched to a gene; V was cut back by 0 bases and J by 12 bases. This CDR3 has 15 residues. Germline V lookup: CDR1 GTSNPN, CDR2 SVGIG (reference sequence).

V usage is TRBV9 and J usage is TRBJ2-3, with D unresolved. Trimming removed 3 bases from V and 2 bases from J, with 7 bases in between. Germline lookup yields CDR1 SGDLS and CDR2 YYNGEE. This CDR3 is built from 13 residues. The DNA for the CDR3 is TGTGCCAGCAGCGCCGGGTACACAGATACGCAGTATTTT. Protein: CASSAGYTDTQYF.

The genes are TRBV14 and TRBJ1-4; 10 bases are shared with TRBD1. The germline V gene has CDR1 SGHDN and CDR2 FVKESK. V lost 4 bases to trimming and J lost 0 bases; unmatched junction nucleotides: 8. CDR3 length equals 18 residues. CDR3 sequence (DNA): TGTGCCAGCAGCCTGGGGACAGGGGAAGGGGCAACTAATGAAAAACTGTTTTTT. Protein: CASSLGTGEGATNEKLFF.

The chain uses TRBV16 and TRBJ2-3, with TRBD2 as a possible D gene (6 bases). The CDR3 length is 15 residues. Germline loops: CDR1 KGHSY, CDR2 FQNENV. V was clipped by 3 bases and J by 2 bases, with 12 bases between them. The CDR3 DNA is TGTGCCAGCAGCCATGGGCGGGAAGTCACAGATACGCAGTATTTT. It encodes CASSHGREVTDTQYF.

The gene calls are TRBV27 and TRBJ1-2; no clear D. CDR3 length: 15 residues. Germline V CDR1 and CDR2: MNHEY, SMNVEV (reference sequence). V was clipped by 5 bases and J by 0 bases, with 13 bases between them. The CDR3 bases are TGTGCCAGCAGTCCCCGACCGGGTCCTAACTATGGCTACACCTTC. It translates to CASSPRPGPNYGYTF.

The V and J genes are TRBV19 and TRBJ1-2; D might be TRBD1 (5 bases). The CDR3 spans 14 residues. Germline V CDR1 and CDR2: LNHDA, SQIVND (reference sequence). V dropped 5 bases and J dropped 5 bases, with 15 bases sitting between them. The CDR3 here is CASSRPGLRYGYTF. DNA for the CDR3: TGTGCCAGTAGTCGGCCGGGACTCAGATATGGCTACACCTTC. Combining the CDR3 with reference TRBV19 and TRBJ1-2 gives the whole variable domain DGGITQSPKYLFRKEGQNVTLSCEQNLNHDAMYWYRQDPGQGLRLIYYSQIVNDFQKGDIAEGYSVSREKKESFPLTVTSAQKNPTAFYLCASSRPGLRYGYTFGSGTRLTVV.

The chain recombines TRBV4-2 with TRBJ1-4, with TRBD1 matching over 11 bases. The V gene's germline CDR1 is LGHNA and CDR2 YNFKEQ. Unmatched junction bases numbered 6, after V lost 3 bases and J lost 6 bases. The CDR3 is 16 amino acids. DNA of the CDR3: TGTGCCAGCAGCCAGCCCGGACAGGGGGCGTATGAAAAACTGTTTTTT. Protein sequence: CASSQPGQGAYEKLFF.

This chain joins TRBV29-1 and TRBJ1-1; D perhaps matches TRBD1 (5 bases). The CDR3 consists of 13 residues. Looked up from germline, CDR1 is SQVTM and CDR2 is ANQGSEA. V lost 5 bases, J lost 6 bases, and 16 bases lay in between. The CDR3 coding sequence is TGCAGCGTTCACCGTCTACAGGCGTCTGAAGCTTTCTTT. It codes for CSVHRLQASEAFF.

This clone was seen only a few times. The V gene is TRBV29-1, the J gene TRBJ2-2; 10 bases match TRBD1. V lost 7 bases, J lost 7 bases, and 3 bases stayed unmatched. The CDR3 length is 12 residues. Germline V gives CDR1 SQVTM, CDR2 ANQGSEA. CDR3 sequence reads: CSAGQGNGELFF. The CDR3 DNA reads TGCAGCGCGGGACAGGGGAACGGGGAGCTGTTTTTT.

This clone was seen more than once but under ten times. The V and J genes are TRBV4-2 and TRBJ2-1; 14 nucleotides line up with TRBD2. Trimming took 0 bases from V and 7 from J; bases not matched to a gene: 8. Germline-derived CDR1 and CDR2 are LGHNA and YNFKEQ. The CDR3 is 18 residues long. This chain's CDR3 is CASSQEGTSGGRDNEQFF. The CDR3 nucleotides read TGTGCCAGCAGCCAAGAGGGGACTAGCGGGGGCCGGGATAATGAGCAGTTCTTC.

Regarding this clone: A read error may account for a junction end that differs from germline. The V gene is TRBV29-1, the J gene TRBJ1-2; TRBD1 is a possible D gene (5 bases). The CDR3 extends over 12 amino acids. Germline V gene data show CDR1 as SQVTM and CDR2 as ANQGSEA. As DNA, the CDR3 is TGCAGCGCCTCGACAGCTAACTATGACTACACCTTC. Protein product: CSASTANYDYTF.

The V and J genes are TRBV12-1 and TRBJ2-5; TRBD2, the D gene given by the table, was not confirmed from the DNA. TRBV12-1 is labeled a pseudogene. There are 15 residues in the CDR3. The DNA for the CDR3 is TGTGCCAGCAGCTTAGGGCGGGGGACGCAAGAGACCCAGTACTTC. Protein sequence: CASSLGRGTQETQYF.

This clone was recorded only once. J is TRBJ2-7 and V is TRBV2, with 11 bases matching TRBD2. Looked up from germline, CDR1 is SNHLY and CDR2 is FYNNEI. With V trimmed by 4 bases and J by 4 bases, 3 bases remained unmatched. This CDR3 spans 14 amino acids. CDR3 DNA sequence: TGTGCCAGCAGTGTCAGGACTAGCGGGTACGAGCAGTACTTC. This sequence encodes CASSVRTSGYEQYF.

The gene calls are TRBV7-2 and TRBJ1-1; D is unresolved. V gave up 1 base and J gave up 1 base, with 7 bases separating them. The CDR3 sequence is 14 residues long. Per germline, CDR1 SGHTA and CDR2 FQGNSA. In DNA, the CDR3 is TGTGCCAGCAGCTTAGTCGTAGAGAACACTGAAGCTTTCTTT. Translation gives CASSLVVENTEAFF.

The rearrangement joins TRBV19 to TRBJ2-5; 11 positions match TRBD2. With V trimmed by 1 base and J by 4 bases, 5 bases remained unmatched. This CDR3 region has 16 residues. Germline loops: CDR1 LNHDA, CDR2 SQIVND (reference sequence). This CDR3 reads CASSIVALAGGETQYF. CDR3 DNA: TGTGCCAGTAGTATAGTGGCGCTAGCGGGGGGAGAGACCCAGTACTTC.

CDR3 protein: CAWRATSGADQETQYF. The CDR3 DNA follows: TGTGCCTGGAGGGCGACTAGCGGGGCGGACCAAGAGACCCAGTACTTC. The chain combines TRBV30 with TRBJ2-5; 11 nucleotides match TRBD2. The J segment lost 0 bases and the V segment lost 3 bases, leaving 6 bases of the junction unmatched. The CDR3 length is 16 residues. Germline lookup yields CDR1 GTSNPN and CDR2 SVGIG (reference sequence).

This clone was observed a single time. J is TRBJ1-4 and V is TRBV10-1; 8 positions match TRBD1. The length of the CDR3 is 15 residues. Trimming removed 3 bases from V and 6 bases from J; junction bases left unmatched: 6. Germline V gene lookup returns CDR1 WNHNN and CDR2 SYGVQD (reference sequence). The CDR3 protein is CASSDFQGAHEKLFF. CDR3 DNA: TGCGCCAGCAGTGACTTCCAGGGGGCACATGAAAAACTGTTTTTT.

The chain recombines TRBV11-3 with TRBJ2-1; TRBD2 agrees at 10 bases. Germline values: CDR1 SGHNT, CDR2 YENEEA. With 5 bases clipped from V and 6 bases from J, the junction kept 7 bases outside the gene matches. The CDR3 is 15 residues long. CDR3 sequence (DNA): TGTGCCAGCAGCATTAGCGGGGGGCCCGTCAATGAGCAGTTCTTC. Translating gives CASSISGGPVNEQFF.

This clone was observed a few times. This chain connects TRBV5-1 to TRBJ1-2; D is ambiguous. The CDR3 is made up of 11 amino acids. Germline V gene sequence: CDR1 SGHRS, CDR2 YFSETQ. Trimming stripped 4 bases from V and 6 bases from J, with 7 bases between. CDR3 nucleotide sequence: TGCGCCAGCAGCCCAGGCCATGGCTACACCTTC. It yields the protein CASSPGHGYTF. Complete variable domain (other parts from reference TRBV5-1 and TRBJ1-2): KAGVTQTPRYLIKTRGQQVTLSCSPISGHRSVSWYQQTPGQGLQFLFEYFSETQRNKGNFPGRFSGRQFSNSRSEMNVSTLELGDSALYLCASSPGHGYTFGSGTRLTVV.